The TCR beta chain described here comes from a study of CD8 T cells in ankylosing spondylitis. V gave up 7 bases and J gave up 2 bases, with 8 bases separating them. The germline CDR1 and CDR2 sequences are SQVTM and ANQGSEA. There are 11 residues in the CDR3. General study findings and limits: Seemingly distinctive of ankylosing spondylitis blood was a TCR beta motif formed by eight highly homologous variants. Disease-associated clonotypes exhibited CD8+ identity and were relatively infrequent in peripheral blood.

Using quantitative 5'-RACE with molecular barcodes, the authors made TCR beta libraries. Using its own MiXCR run on the 5' RACE reads, TCRdb lists one record per CDR3 protein. In the table there are over 110,000 distinct CDR3 sequences, more than 7% of which are singletons. This clonotype occurred a few times. Its specificity is unknown. Sequencing input: synovial fluid, either unsorted or a sorted T cell fraction (not recorded which). This TCR came from a male donor with ankylosing spondylitis. The chain couples TRBV29-1 to TRBJ1-2; perhaps TRBD1 as D (6 bases). The CDR3 sequence is CSAQGNYGYTF. CDR3 coding DNA: TGCAGCGCCCAGGGGAACTATGGCTACACCTTC.